The present T cell receptor beta chain was sequenced within a study of T cells in Graves' hyperthyroidism and ophthalmopathy. Disease duration under 2 months; hyperthyroidism patients were aged 18 to 65. The study excluded patients with uncontrolled infection, other autoimmune disease, pregnancy or lactation. Trimming removed 6 bases from V and 8 bases from J; junction bases left unmatched: 8. In germline, CDR1 is MNHNS, CDR2 SASEGT. The CDR3 has 14 residues. Concerning this clonotype itself: The antigen remains undetermined.

Using RNA transcripts as the source, TCR beta CDR3 regions were amplified. Carried out on the TCR CDR3, a first-round RT-PCR used the HTBI primer set. Each CDR3 protein gets one entry after TCRdb re-called the multiplex PCR reads with MiXCR. Of under 400,000 distinct CDR3 sequences in the sample, roughly 17% were seen once. General study findings and limits: Expanded thyroid clonotypes (above 0.001) were mostly also found in blood.

The chain links TRBV6-1 to TRBJ1-5; 9 positions agree with TRBD1. The source of this sequence is a man aged 25 to 45 with Graves' hyperthyroidism. The material sequenced was blood. The CDR3 here is CASSRYRGQKPQHF. CDR3 nucleotides: TGTGCCAGCAGCCGATACAGGGGGCAAAAGCCCCAGCATTTT.